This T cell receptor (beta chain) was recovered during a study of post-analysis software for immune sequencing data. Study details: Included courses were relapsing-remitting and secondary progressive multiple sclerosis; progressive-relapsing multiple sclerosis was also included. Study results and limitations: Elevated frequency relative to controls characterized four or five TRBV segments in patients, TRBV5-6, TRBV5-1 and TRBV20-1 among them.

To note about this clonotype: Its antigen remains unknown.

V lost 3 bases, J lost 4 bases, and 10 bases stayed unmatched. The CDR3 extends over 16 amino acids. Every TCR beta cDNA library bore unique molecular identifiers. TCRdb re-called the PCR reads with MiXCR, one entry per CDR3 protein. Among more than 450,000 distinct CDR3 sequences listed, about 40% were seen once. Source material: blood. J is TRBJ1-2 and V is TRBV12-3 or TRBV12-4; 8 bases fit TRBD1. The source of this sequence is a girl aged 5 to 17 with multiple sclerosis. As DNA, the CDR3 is TGTGCCAGCAGTTTCAGGCCACAGGGGGGTTCCTATGGCTACACCTTC. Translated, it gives CASSFRPQGGSYGYTF.